The 16 T cell receptor beta chains in this list originate from one sample, sequenced in a study of T cells in Graves' hyperthyroidism and ophthalmopathy (dated by TCRdb to the late 2010s). Receptors were amplified or captured by multiplex PCR. Sequencer: Illumina HiSeq 2000. The TCR beta CDR3 regions were amplified from RNA transcripts. The TCR CDR3 was subjected to a first round of RT-PCR using the HTBI primer set and the Qiagen OneStep RT-PCR kit. TCRdb reran the public reads through fastp at Q25 and MiXCR, keeping productive beta chains. Rows merge per CDR3 protein into single entries with the most common DNA and genes. This sample has roughly 700,000 distinct CDR3 sequences in its table, and about 35% of those were observed once. The ten largest clones take up 31% of the sample. Sequencing was performed on blood. These receptor sequences come from a woman aged 40 to 55 with Graves' hyperthyroidism.

The CDR3 nucleotides are TGTGCCAGTAGTATTTCGCACGGGGGCTACGAGCAGTACTTC. Protein: CASSISHGGYEQYF. The J gene is TRBJ2-7, the V gene TRBV19, with D tentatively TRBD2 (6 bases). CDR3 length: 14 residues. CDR1 is LNHDA, CDR2 SQIVND, per germline (reference sequence). Trimming took 3 bases from V and 3 from J, leaving 12 bases between them.

This sequence joins TRBV5-1 and TRBJ2-2; D might be TRBD2 (6 bases). This CDR3 is built from 16 residues. Germline loops: CDR1 SGHRS, CDR2 YFSETQ. The V and J ends lost 5 bases and 4 bases respectively, with 18 bases between them. The DNA for the CDR3 is TGCGCCAGCAGTACGGGCGGGATTCGCCCCACCGGGGAGCTGTTTTTT. Residues: CASSTGGIRPTGELFF.

The genes are TRBV5-1 and TRBJ1-3, with D perhaps matching TRBD1 (5 bases). V shed 1 base and J shed 2 bases, with 13 bases lying between them. This CDR3 has 16 residues. Germline V gene sequence: CDR1 SGHRS, CDR2 YFSETQ. CDR3 sequence (DNA): TGCGCCAGCAGCTTGTCCCCAGGGAATACTGGAAACACCATATATTTT. It yields the protein CASSLSPGNTGNTIYF.

At least ten counts were recorded for this clonotype. This chain joins TRBV25-1 and TRBJ2-1, with D perhaps matching TRBD1 or TRBD2 (6 bases each). The CDR3 is made up of 13 amino acids. The germline V and J ends were trimmed by 5 bases and 4 bases, with 9 bases remaining between them. CDR1 MGHDK and CDR2 SYGVNS come from the germline V gene. The CDR3 here is CASSKGGYNEQFF. In DNA form, the CDR3 reads TGTGCCAGCAGTAAGGGGGGATACAATGAGCAGTTCTTC.

Points on this clonotype: This could be a read error, since a much larger clone is one nucleotide away. The rearrangement uses TRBV29-1 and TRBJ2-5; D unresolved. Germline V gene sequence: CDR1 SQVTM, CDR2 ANQGSEA. The CDR3 length is 13 residues. V gave up 0 bases and J gave up 5 bases, with 10 bases separating them. The CDR3 DNA reads as TGCAGCGTTGAAGATCGCAGGCTTGAGACCCAGTACTTC. Protein: CSVEDRRLETQYF.

This chain connects TRBV10-3 to TRBJ1-4; D not resolved. V gave up 3 bases and J gave up 4 bases, with 12 bases separating them. The germline V gene has CDR1 ENHRY and CDR2 SYGVKD. This CDR3 has 15 residues. The CDR3 DNA is TGTGCCATCAGTGACGCGTCGGGATTTAATGAAAAACTGTTTTTT. It encodes CAISDASGFNEKLFF.

The rearrangement uses TRBV4-3 and TRBJ2-7; 9 nucleotides match TRBD1. The germline V gene has CDR1 LGHNA and CDR2 YSLEER. V was clipped by 0 bases and J by 5 bases; unmatched bases: 11. The CDR3 length is 17 residues. In DNA, the CDR3 is TGCGCCAGCAGCCAAGATTGGTCCGGGACAGGGATCCACGAGCAGTACTTC. Residues: CASSQDWSGTGIHEQYF.

This clonotype was observed at least ten times. V gene TRBV7-9 combines with J gene TRBJ2-7, with D unresolved. V was shortened by 4 bases and J by 2 bases, with 18 bases between the two germline ends. This CDR3 is built from 16 residues. Germline V gene data show CDR1 as SEHNR and CDR2 as FQNEAQ (reference sequence). CDR3 DNA: TGTGCCAGCAGCTCCTTCGGCCCCAGGCCCACCTACGAGCAGTACTTC. Translated: CASSSFGPRPTYEQYF.

This clonotype was seen repeatedly, ten times or more. The chain uses TRBV7-2 and TRBJ1-5; 8 nucleotides line up with TRBD1. After removal of 0 bases from V and 6 bases from J, the junction contained 7 bases not matched to a gene. Germline values: CDR1 SGHTA, CDR2 FQGNSA. This CDR3 is 16 amino acids long. CDR3: CASSLAKDRVGQPQHF. The DNA of the CDR3 is TGTGCCAGCAGCTTAGCCAAGGACAGGGTGGGTCAGCCCCAGCATTTT.

This chain links TRBV7-2 with TRBJ2-3, with D uncertain. CDR3 length: 14 amino acids. V was cut by 1 base and J by 0 bases, with 5 bases left in between. The germline CDR1 and CDR2 sequences are SGHTA and FQGNSA. CDR3 DNA sequence: TGTGCCAGCAGCTTAGGCACCAGCACAGATACGCAGTATTTT. Translation: CASSLGTSTDTQYF.

This clonotype has a count of ten or more. The CDR3 DNA sequence: TGTGCCAGTAGTACCAGGACAGGGGGACATGACACTGAAGCTTTCTTT. Translated: CASSTRTGGHDTEAFF. This chain uses TRBV19 with TRBJ1-1, with 10 bases identical to TRBD1. After removal of 4 bases from V and 3 bases from J, the junction contained 8 bases not matched to a gene. The CDR3 runs to 16 residues. Germline values: CDR1 LNHDA, CDR2 SQIVND (reference sequence). The full variable domain, in which reference TRBV19 and TRBJ1-1 provide the parts outside the CDR3, is DGGITQSPKYLFRKEGQNVTLSCEQNLNHDAMYWYRQDPGQGLRLIYYSQIVNDFQKGDIAEGYSVSREKKESFPLTVTSAQKNPTAFYLCASSTRTGGHDTEAFFGQGTRLTVV.

The CDR3 nucleotides are TGCAGCGTTGACGACGGGGGGCAGGTGCAGTACTTC. This encodes CSVDDGGQVQYF. The chain is built from TRBV29-1 and TRBJ2-7; possibly TRBD2 for D (7 bases). V was shortened by 3 bases and J by 9 bases, with 15 bases between the two germline ends. Germline V gene data show CDR1 as SQVTM and CDR2 as ANQGSEA. This CDR3 is 12 amino acids long.

The gene calls are TRBV15 and TRBJ2-3, with TRBD2 matching over 8 bases. In germline, CDR1 is LNHNV, CDR2 YYDKDF (reference sequence). Unmatched junction bases numbered 10, after V lost 5 bases and J lost 0 bases. The CDR3 consists of 17 residues. The CDR3 region is CATSESPPSGSTDTQYF. The CDR3 nucleotides are TGTGCCACCAGCGAATCCCCGCCTAGCGGGAGCACAGATACGCAGTATTTT.

The chain recombines TRBV6-2 or TRBV6-3 with TRBJ1-4; D unresolved. Trimming removed 5 bases at V and 7 bases at J, with 11 bases between. Germline V gene data show CDR1 as MNHEY and CDR2 as SVGEGT. CDR3 size: 13 residues. Here the CDR3 reads CASSLPASEKLFF. The DNA for the CDR3 is TGTGCCAGCAGTCTACCCGCAAGTGAAAAACTGTTTTTT.

The rearrangement links TRBV6-5 to TRBJ1-1, with unresolved D. Germline CDR1 is MNHEY and CDR2 is SVGAGI. V shed 0 bases and J shed 8 bases, with 10 bases lying between them. The CDR3 contains 13 residues. CDR3 protein: CASSYSRQLEAFF. The CDR3 DNA reads TGTGCCAGCAGTTACTCGAGGCAGTTAGAAGCTTTCTTT.

This clonotype was picked up many times. The chain joins TRBV7-2 to TRBJ1-2; weak D call: TRBD1 (6 bases). CDR3 length equals 14 residues. Germline assignment: CDR1 SGHTA and CDR2 FQGNSA. V lost 2 bases and J 6 bases, leaving 13 bases between the germline ends. This CDR3 is CASSLIQGMNGYTF. The DNA for the CDR3 is TGTGCCAGCAGCTTAATACAGGGAATGAATGGCTACACCTTC.